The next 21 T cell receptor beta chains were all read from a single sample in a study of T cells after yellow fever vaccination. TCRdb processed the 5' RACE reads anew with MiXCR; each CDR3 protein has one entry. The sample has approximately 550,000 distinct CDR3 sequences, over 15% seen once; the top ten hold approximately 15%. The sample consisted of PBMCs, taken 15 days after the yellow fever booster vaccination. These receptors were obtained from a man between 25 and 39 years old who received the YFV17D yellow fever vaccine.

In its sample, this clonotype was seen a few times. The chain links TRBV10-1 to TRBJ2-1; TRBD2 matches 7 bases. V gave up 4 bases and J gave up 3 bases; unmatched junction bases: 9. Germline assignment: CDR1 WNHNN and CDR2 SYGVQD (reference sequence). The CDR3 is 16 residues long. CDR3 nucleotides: TGCGCCAGCAGTGGGGCCTTAGCGGGCAACTACAATGAGCAGTTCTTC. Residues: CASSGALAGNYNEQFF.

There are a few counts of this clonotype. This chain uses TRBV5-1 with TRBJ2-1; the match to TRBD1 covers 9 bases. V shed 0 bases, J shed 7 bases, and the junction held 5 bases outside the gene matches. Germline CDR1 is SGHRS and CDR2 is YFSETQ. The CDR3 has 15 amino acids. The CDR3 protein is CASSLADRGTNEQFF. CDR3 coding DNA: TGCGCCAGCAGCTTGGCGGACAGGGGTACGAATGAGCAGTTCTTC.

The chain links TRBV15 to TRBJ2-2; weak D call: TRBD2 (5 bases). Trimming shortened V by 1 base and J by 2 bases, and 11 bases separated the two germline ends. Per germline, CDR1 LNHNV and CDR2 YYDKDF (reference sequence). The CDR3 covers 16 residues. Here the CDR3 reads CATSRAAAVNTGELFF. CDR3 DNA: TGTGCCACCAGCAGAGCTGCAGCGGTAAACACCGGGGAGCTGTTTTTT.

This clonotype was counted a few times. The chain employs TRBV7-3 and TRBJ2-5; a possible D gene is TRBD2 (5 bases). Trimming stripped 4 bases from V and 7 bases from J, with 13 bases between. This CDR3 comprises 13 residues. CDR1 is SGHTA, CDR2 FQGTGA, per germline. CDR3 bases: TGTGCCAGCAGCTCGGACTCAAAAGGGACCCAGTACTTC. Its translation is CASSSDSKGTQYF.

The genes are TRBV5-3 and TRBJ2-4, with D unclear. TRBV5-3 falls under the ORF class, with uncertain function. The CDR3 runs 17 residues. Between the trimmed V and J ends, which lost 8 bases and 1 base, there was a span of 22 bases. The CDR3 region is CASGPWRHIRAKNIQYF. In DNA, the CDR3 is TGTGCCAGCGGCCCTTGGCGGCACATCCGGGCCAAAAACATTCAGTACTTC.

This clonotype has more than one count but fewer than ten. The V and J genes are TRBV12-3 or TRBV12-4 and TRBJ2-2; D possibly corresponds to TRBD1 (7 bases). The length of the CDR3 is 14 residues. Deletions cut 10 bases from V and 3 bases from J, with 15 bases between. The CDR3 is CATRRGQYTGELFF. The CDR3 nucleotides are TGTGCCACCAGGAGGGGACAGTACACCGGGGAGCTGTTTTTT.

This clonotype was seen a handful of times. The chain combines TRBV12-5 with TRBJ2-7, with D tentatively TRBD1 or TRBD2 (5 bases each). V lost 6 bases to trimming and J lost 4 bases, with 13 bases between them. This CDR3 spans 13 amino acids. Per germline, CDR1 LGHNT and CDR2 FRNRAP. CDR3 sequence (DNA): TGTGCTAGTGGAAAAGGGACCTTATACGAGCAGTACTTC. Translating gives CASGKGTLYEQYF.

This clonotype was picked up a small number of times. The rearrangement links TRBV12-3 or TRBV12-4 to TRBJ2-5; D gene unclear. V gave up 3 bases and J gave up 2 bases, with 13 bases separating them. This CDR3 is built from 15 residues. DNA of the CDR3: TGTGCCAGCAGTTTCATTCTCGGAGCGCAAGAGACCCAGTACTTC. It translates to CASSFILGAQETQYF.

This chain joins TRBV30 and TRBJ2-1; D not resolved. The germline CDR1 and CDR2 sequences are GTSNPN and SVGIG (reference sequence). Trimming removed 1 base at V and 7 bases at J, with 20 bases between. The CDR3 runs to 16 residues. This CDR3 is CAWSASRISTPNEQFF. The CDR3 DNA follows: TGTGCCTGGAGTGCCTCCCGGATCTCGACTCCAAATGAGCAGTTCTTC. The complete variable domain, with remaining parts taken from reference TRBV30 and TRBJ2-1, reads SQTIHQWPATLVQPVGSPLSLECTVEGTSNPNLYWYRQAAGRGLQLLFYSVGIGQISSEVPQNLSASRPQDRQFILSSKKLLLSDSGFYLCAWSASRISTPNEQFFGPGTRLTVL.

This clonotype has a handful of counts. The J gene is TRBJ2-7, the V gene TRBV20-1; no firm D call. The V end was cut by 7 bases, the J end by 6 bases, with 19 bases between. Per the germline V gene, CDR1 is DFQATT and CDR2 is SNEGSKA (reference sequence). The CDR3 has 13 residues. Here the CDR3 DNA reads TGCAGTGTTCCTGTCGGTGAGTTGTCCGAGCAGTACTTC. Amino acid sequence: CSVPVGELSEQYF.

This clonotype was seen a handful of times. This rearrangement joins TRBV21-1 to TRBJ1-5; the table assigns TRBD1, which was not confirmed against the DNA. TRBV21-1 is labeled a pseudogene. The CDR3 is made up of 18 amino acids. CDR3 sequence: CASSPCPGTGTLIQPQHF. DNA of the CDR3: TGTGCCAGCAGCCCCTGCCCCGGGACAGGGACCCTCATTCAGCCCCAGCATTTT.

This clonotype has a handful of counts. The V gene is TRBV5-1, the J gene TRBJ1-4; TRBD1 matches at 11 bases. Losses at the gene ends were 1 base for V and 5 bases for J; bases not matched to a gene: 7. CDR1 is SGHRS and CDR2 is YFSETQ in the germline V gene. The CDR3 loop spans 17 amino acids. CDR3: CASSLFGQGARNEKLFF. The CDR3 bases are TGCGCCAGCAGCTTGTTCGGACAGGGGGCGCGGAATGAAAAACTGTTTTTT.

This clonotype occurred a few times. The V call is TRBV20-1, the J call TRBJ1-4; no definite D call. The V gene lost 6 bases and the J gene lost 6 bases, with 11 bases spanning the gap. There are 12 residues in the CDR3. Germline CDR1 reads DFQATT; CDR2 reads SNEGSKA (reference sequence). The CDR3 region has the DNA TGCAGTGCCGAGGGTACAGATGAAAAACTGTTTTTT. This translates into CSAEGTDEKLFF.

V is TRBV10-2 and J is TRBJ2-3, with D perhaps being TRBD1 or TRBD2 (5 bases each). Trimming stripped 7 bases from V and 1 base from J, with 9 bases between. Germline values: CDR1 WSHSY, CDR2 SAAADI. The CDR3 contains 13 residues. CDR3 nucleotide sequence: TGCGCCAGCATGAGGGGAGGCACAGATACGCAGTATTTT. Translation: CASMRGGTDTQYF.

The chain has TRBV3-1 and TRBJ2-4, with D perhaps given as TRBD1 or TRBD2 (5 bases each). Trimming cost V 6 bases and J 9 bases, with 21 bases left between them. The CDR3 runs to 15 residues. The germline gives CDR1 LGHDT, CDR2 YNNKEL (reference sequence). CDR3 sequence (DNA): TGTGCCAGCAGACGAACGGCTAGCCCCCAGGGCATTCAGTACTTC. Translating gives CASRRTASPQGIQYF.

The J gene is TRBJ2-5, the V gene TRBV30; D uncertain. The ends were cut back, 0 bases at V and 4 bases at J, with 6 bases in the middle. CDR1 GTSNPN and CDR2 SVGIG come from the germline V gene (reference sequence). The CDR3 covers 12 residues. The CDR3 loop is CAWSVQVETQYF. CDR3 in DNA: TGTGCCTGGAGTGTGCAGGTAGAGACCCAGTACTTC.

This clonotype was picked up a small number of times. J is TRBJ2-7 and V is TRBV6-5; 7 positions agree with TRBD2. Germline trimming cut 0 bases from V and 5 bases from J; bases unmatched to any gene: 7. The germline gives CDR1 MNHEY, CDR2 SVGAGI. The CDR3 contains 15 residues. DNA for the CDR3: TGTGCCAGCAGTTACTCAACAGCGGGATTCGACGAGCAGTACTTC. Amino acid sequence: CASSYSTAGFDEQYF.

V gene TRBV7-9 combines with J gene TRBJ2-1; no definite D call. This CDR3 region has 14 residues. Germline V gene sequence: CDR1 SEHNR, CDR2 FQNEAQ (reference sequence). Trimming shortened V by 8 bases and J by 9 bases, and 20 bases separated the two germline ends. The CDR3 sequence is CASAIAVMDGEQFF. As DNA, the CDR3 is TGTGCCAGCGCTATTGCTGTAATGGACGGTGAGCAGTTCTTC.

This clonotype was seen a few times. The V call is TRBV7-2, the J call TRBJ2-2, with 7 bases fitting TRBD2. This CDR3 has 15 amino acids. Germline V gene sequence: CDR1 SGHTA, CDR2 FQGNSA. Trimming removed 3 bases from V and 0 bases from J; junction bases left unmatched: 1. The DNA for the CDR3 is TGTGCCAGCAGCTTTCGGGGGGCGAACACCGGGGAGCTGTTTTTT. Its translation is CASSFRGANTGELFF.

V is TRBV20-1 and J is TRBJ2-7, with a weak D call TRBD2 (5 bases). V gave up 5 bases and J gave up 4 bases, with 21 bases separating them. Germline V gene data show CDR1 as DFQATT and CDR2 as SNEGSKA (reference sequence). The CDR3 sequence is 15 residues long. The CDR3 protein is CSAYPRGGFRYEQYF. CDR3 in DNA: TGCAGTGCTTACCCCCGCGGAGGATTCAGGTACGAGCAGTACTTC.

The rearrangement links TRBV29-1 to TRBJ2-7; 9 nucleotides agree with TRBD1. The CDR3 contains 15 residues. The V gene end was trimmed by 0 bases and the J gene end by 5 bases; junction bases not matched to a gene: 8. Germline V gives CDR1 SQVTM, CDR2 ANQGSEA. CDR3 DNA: TGCAGCGTTGAAGATCGCGGGACAGGGTTGGACGAGCAGTACTTC. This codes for CSVEDRGTGLDEQYF.